This is a list of T cell receptor beta chains from one sample in a study of T cell changes during pregnancy in multiple sclerosis. Method: immunoSEQ multiplex PCR; TCRdb's copy keeps in-frame clones and lacks some. The sample records under 70,000 clones, roughly 89% being singletons. Sequencing was performed on peripheral blood, taken after pregnancy. The receptors here all came from a female donor in good health, enrolled as a control in a pregnancy study. The CDR3 runs from the conserved cysteine through the conserved F or W. A D gene is named only where the DNA matches it firmly. Clone size is stated in some rows and not others, as once, few, many or a class when expanded.

clone_size j_call d_call v_call cdr3_nt cdr3_aa
NA TRBJ2-5 NA TRBV9 TGTGCCAGCAGCGTACAGGGGCGACCTCACCAAGAGACCCAGTACTTC CASSVQGRPHQETQYF
NA TRBJ2-2 TRBD1 TRBV18 TGTGCCAGCTCCCTACGGACAGGGAACACCGGGGAGCTGTTTTTT CASSLRTGNTGELFF
NA TRBJ1-5 NA TRBV18 TGTGCCAGCTCACCGCGCTGGAATCAGCCCCAGCATTTT CASSPRWNQPQHF
NA TRBJ2-5 TRBD2 TRBV7-2 TGTGCCAGCAGCTTAGGGGATAGCGGGGGGCCCCAAGAGACCCAGTACTTC CASSLGDSGGPQETQYF
NA TRBJ1-2 TRBD1 TRBV2 TGTGCCAGCAGTACCCGACAGGGAGGCTATGGCTACACCTTC CASSTRQGGYGYTF
NA TRBJ1-1 TRBD1 TRBV4-1 TGCGCCAGCAGCCAAGAGAACAGGGGGGACACTGAAGCTTTCTTT CASSQENRGDTEAFF
once TRBJ1-2 NA TRBV30 TGTGCCTGGAGTCAGGGGAACTATGGCCACACCTTC CAWSQGNYGHTF
NA TRBJ1-1 NA TRBV6-5 TGTGCCAGCAGTGCGATCTCACTTACGACTGAAGCTTTCTTT CASSAISLTTEAFF
few TRBJ1-1 NA TRBV27 TGTGCCAGCCTATACGGGTTTGAAGCTTTCTTT CASLYGFEAFF
NA TRBJ1-2 NA TRBV15 TGTGCCACCAGCGAAGTTGACAGGAACTATGGCTACACCTTC CATSEVDRNYGYTF
NA TRBJ2-1 TRBD2 TRBV10-3 TGTGCCATCAGTTTTCCTAGCGGGGGGGTTAATGAGCAGTTCTTC CAISFPSGGVNEQFF
NA TRBJ2-7 NA TRBV7-8 TGTGCCAGCAGCTTAGTTCCAGGGGATGAGCAGTACTTC CASSLVPGDEQYF
NA TRBJ1-6 NA TRBV7-9 TGTGCCAGCAGCCCTTCTGAAGGGGGCTATAATTCACCCCTCCACTTT CASSPSEGGYNSPLHF
NA TRBJ2-1 TRBD2 TRBV11-3 TGTGCCAGCAGCTTATCCTATAGCGGGGGGGCCGATGAGCAGTTCTTC CASSLSYSGGADEQFF
NA TRBJ1-2 TRBD1 TRBV30 TGTGCCTGGAGAATGACAGGGAATGGCTACACCTTC CAWRMTGNGYTF
NA TRBJ2-5 TRBD2 TRBV4-2 TGTGCCAGCAGCCAAGATTTTCGGGGGGGACAAGAGACCCAGTACTTC CASSQDFRGGQETQYF
NA TRBJ2-1 TRBD2 TRBV4-3 TGCGCCAGCAGCCAAGCAGCGGGGGGGCGAAATGAGCAGTTCTTC CASSQAAGGRNEQFF
NA TRBJ2-2 NA TRBV11-1 TGTGCCAGCAGCTTAGGGCCCAGCGTGGGCGGGGAGCTGTTTTTT CASSLGPSVGGELFF
NA TRBJ1-6 NA TRBV27 TGTGCCAGCAGTTTAATGACAGATAATTCACCCCTCCACTTT CASSLMTDNSPLHF
few TRBJ1-1 NA TRBV30 TGTGCCTGGAGGGATGACAGTCGTGGCACTGAAGCTTTCTTT CAWRDDSRGTEAFF
NA TRBJ1-2 NA TRBV18 TGTGCCAGCTCACCGCCGCTAACAGGGCAGAGCTACACCTTC CASSPPLTGQSYTF
NA TRBJ2-4 NA TRBV5-1 TGCGCCAGCAGCCTAGACCGGGGAGGCAAAAACATTCAGTACTTC CASSLDRGGKNIQYF
NA TRBJ2-2 TRBD1 TRBV5-4 TGTGCCAGCAGTCTAGGACAGGGGAACACCGGGGAGCTGTTTTTT CASSLGQGNTGELFF
NA TRBJ2-1 TRBD2 TRBV29-1 TGCAGCGCCACTATGCGGGGGGGCCGAAATGAGCAGTTCTTC CSATMRGGRNEQFF
NA TRBJ1-2 NA TRBV14 TGTGCCAGCAGCCAAGCGTCGTTGGTGAGGGTTGGTGGCTACACCTTC CASSQASLVRVGGYTF
NA TRBJ2-7 NA TRBV19 TGTGCCAGTAGTAGAGGAGGCCTTAGCTCCTACGAGCAGTACTTC CASSRGGLSSYEQYF
NA TRBJ1-1 TRBD1 TRBV19 TGTGCCAGTAGTCCTCGACAGGGGGCGCTAGGCACTGAAGCTTTCTTT CASSPRQGALGTEAFF
NA TRBJ1-1 NA TRBV30 TGTGCCTGGAGTTTTACTCGGGACACTGAAGCTTTCTTT CAWSFTRDTEAFF
NA TRBJ2-5 NA TRBV28 TGTGCCAGCATCGCAGGGTCCGGGGAGACCCAGTACTTC CASIAGSGETQYF
NA TRBJ1-1 NA TRBV19 TGTGCCAGTAGGGGAGGGGCGGAGAACACTGAAGCTTTCTTT CASRGGAENTEAFF
once TRBJ2-5 NA TRBV7-3 TGTGCCAGCAGCTTATCAGGGAATAAAGAGACCCAGTACTTC CASSLSGNKETQYF
NA TRBJ2-3 NA TRBV4-1 TGCGCCAGCAGCCAACAGGCCGACACAGATACGCAGTATTTT CASSQQADTDTQYF
NA TRBJ1-1 NA TRBV30 TGTGCCTGGAATGGAGGGACTACTGAAGCTTTCTTT CAWNGGTTEAFF
NA TRBJ2-1 TRBD2 TRBV7-2 TGTGCCAGCAGCTTCAGCAGCGGGGGGAGGCATGAGCAGTTCTTC CASSFSSGGRHEQFF
NA TRBJ1-5 NA TRBV5-1 TGCGCCAGCAGCTTGGCCACGGGGAATCAGCCCCAGCATTTT CASSLATGNQPQHF
NA TRBJ1-2 NA TRBV10-1 TGCGCCAGCCCTCCTATTTGTTCAAACTATGGCTACACCTTC CASPPICSNYGYTF
NA TRBJ2-2 TRBD2 TRBV7-3 TGTGCCAGCAGCTCGTATGGGGGGGACACCGGGGAGCTGTTTTTT CASSSYGGDTGELFF
NA TRBJ2-3 TRBD2 TRBV7-2 TGTGCCAGCAGGCGCGGGGGGGGTACAGATACGCAGTATTTT CASRRGGGTDTQYF
NA TRBJ2-1 NA TRBV11-3 TGTGCCAGCAGCTTTAGGACAGACAGCTCCTACAATGAGCAGTTCTTC CASSFRTDSSYNEQFF
NA TRBJ1-5 NA TRBV19 TGTGCCAGTACGGCAGGAAAAATAAGTAATAGCAATCAGCCCCAGCATTTT CASTAGKISNSNQPQHF